Below are 22 T cell receptor beta chains sequenced from a single sample in a study of blood T cells in healthy people across ages. A second roughly 6 to 12 cycle PCR used barcoded and J-beta primers. One entry per CDR3 protein, called by TCRdb with MiXCR from the 5' RACE reads. Counted here are around 850,000 distinct CDR3 sequences, under 40% occurring once; the ten biggest clones make up approximately 13%. The material sequenced was blood. The source is a man aged 18-30 years in good health.

The chain joins TRBV7-3 to TRBJ1-1, with D possibly TRBD1 on 6 matching bases. The CDR3 is made up of 16 amino acids. Trimming left V 1 base short and J 5 bases short, with 17 bases between. The germline V gene has CDR1 SGHTA and CDR2 FQGTGA. The CDR3 loop reads CASSLIGGGMSTEAFF. The CDR3 DNA sequence: TGTGCCAGCAGCTTAATAGGGGGGGGTATGAGTACTGAAGCTTTCTTT.

This clonotype was observed a handful of times. This chain joins TRBV20-1 and TRBJ1-4, with TRBD1 identical over 7 bases. This CDR3 is 16 amino acids long. The V segment lost 3 bases and the J segment 4 bases; nucleotides outside the gene matches: 11. The germline gives CDR1 DFQATT, CDR2 SNEGSKA (reference sequence). CDR3 DNA: TGCAGTGCTAGCCCCGAGGGGGCGCGGGATAATGAAAAACTGTTTTTT. Amino acids: CSASPEGARDNEKLFF.

On this clonotype: This may be a read error, as it is one base from a much larger clone. The CDR3 DNA reads as TGTGCCAGCAGCCTCCGACAGACCGCCACAGATACGCAGTATTTT. This codes for CASSLRQTATDTQYF. The rearrangement uses TRBV3-1 and TRBJ2-3; D is possibly TRBD1 (5 bases). The CDR3 sequence is 15 residues long. Germline assignment: CDR1 LGHDT and CDR2 YNNKEL (reference sequence). V was shortened by 4 bases and J by 2 bases, with 13 bases between the two germline ends.

The rearrangement uses TRBV2 and TRBJ2-1; 9 bases fit TRBD1. V was clipped by 8 bases and J by 13 bases; unmatched bases: 6. CDR3 length: 11 residues. Germline V CDR1 and CDR2: SNHLY, FYNNEI. CDR3 nucleotide sequence: TGTGCCAGCGGCACAGGGGGCCTCCAGTTCTTC. It specifies CASGTGGLQFF.

This chain links TRBV10-3 with TRBJ1-1, with D possibly being TRBD1 (5 bases). Germline V gene sequence: CDR1 ENHRY, CDR2 SYGVKD. This CDR3 comprises 16 residues. The V and J ends lost 0 bases and 3 bases respectively, with 14 bases between them. Written as DNA, the CDR3 is TGTGCCATCAGTGAGTCGTTGGGGGGGGACGACACTGAAGCTTTCTTT. Translating gives CAISESLGGDDTEAFF.

This clonotype was counted ten times or more. This sequence joins TRBV25-1 and TRBJ1-2; 7 bases fit TRBD1. Unmatched junction bases numbered 0, after V lost 4 bases and J lost 7 bases. The CDR3 is 11 amino acids. From germline, CDR1 is MGHDK and CDR2 SYGVNS. The CDR3 reads CASSGQGGYTF. The CDR3 DNA reads as TGTGCCAGCAGTGGACAGGGTGGCTACACCTTC.

This clonotype was counted only a few times. V gene TRBV20-1 combines with J gene TRBJ1-1; maybe TRBD1 (6 bases). CDR3 length: 12 amino acids. Per the germline V gene, CDR1 is DFQATT and CDR2 is SNEGSKA (reference sequence). V was shortened by 3 bases and J by 7 bases, with 12 bases between the two germline ends. CDR3 loop: CSASDGTREAFF. CDR3 nucleotides: TGCAGTGCTAGCGACGGGACACGTGAAGCTTTCTTT.

The chain couples TRBV6-5 to TRBJ2-1; 9 nucleotides line up with TRBD1. V was pared by 6 bases and J by 13 bases, with 16 bases of the junction left unmatched. The CDR3 loop spans 15 amino acids. From germline, CDR1 is MNHEY and CDR2 SVGAGI. CDR3 bases: TGTGCCAGCAGCTATGACAGGGGGACCCAAGAGACCCAGTTCTTC. It encodes CASSYDRGTQETQFF.

This rearrangement joins TRBV4-3 to TRBJ1-2; weak D call: TRBD1 (5 bases). Trimming cost V 4 bases and J 7 bases, with 19 bases left between them. This CDR3 is built from 15 residues. Germline CDR1 and CDR2: LGHNA and YSLEER. CDR3 DNA: TGCGCCAGCAGCCCAAGGCAGGACACGTACTGTGGCTACACCTTC. The encoded protein is CASSPRQDTYCGYTF.

This chain links TRBV20-1 with TRBJ2-1; 7 bases line up with TRBD2. The J call is in doubt because the DNA end fits TRBJ2-7 better. This CDR3 has 15 residues. Germline CDR1 and CDR2: DFQATT and SNEGSKA (reference sequence). For the CDR3, the DNA is TGCAGTGCTAGATCCCCGGGGGGTACCTACAATGAGCAGTACTTC. It specifies CSARSPGGTYNEQYF.

As regards this clonotype: A much larger clone differs from this one at a single base, so this may be a read error. The chain employs TRBV2 and TRBJ2-3, with TRBD1 identical over 7 bases. CDR3 size: 16 residues. The V gene end was trimmed by 0 bases and the J gene end by 6 bases; junction bases not matched to a gene: 9. The germline V gene has CDR1 SNHLY and CDR2 FYNNEI. The CDR3: CASSEARGTEYDTQYF. The CDR3 DNA reads TGTGCCAGCAGTGAAGCGCGTGGGACAGAGTACGATACGCAGTATTTT.

Of note for this clonotype: One junction end does not reproduce the germline sequence, and a read error may be involved. The V gene is TRBV7-9, the J gene TRBJ2-3; a possible D gene is TRBD2 (5 bases). The CDR3 runs 12 residues. Looked up from germline, CDR1 is SEHNR and CDR2 is FQNEAQ (reference sequence). The CDR3 reads CSSSLGLGEQYF. DNA of the CDR3: TGTTCCAGCAGCTTAGGTCTCGGGGAGCAGTATTTT.

The table lists this clonotype with a few counts. The V call is TRBV2, the J call TRBJ2-5; D is unresolved. CDR1 is SNHLY and CDR2 is FYNNEI in the germline V gene. The V and J ends lost 2 bases and 1 base respectively, with 2 bases between them. This CDR3 contains 12 residues. The CDR3: CASSEPQETQYF. The DNA of the CDR3 is TGTGCCAGCAGTGAACCCCAAGAGACCCAGTACTTC.

Concerning this clonotype itself: A single base separates this from a much larger clone, so it may be a read error. The chain uses TRBV12-3 or TRBV12-4 and TRBJ1-2, with TRBD1 matching 8 bases. This CDR3 is 14 amino acids long. The J segment lost 7 bases and the V segment lost 5 bases, leaving 9 bases of the junction unmatched. The CDR3 here is CASSRAGGATGYTF. CDR3 coding DNA: TGTGCCAGCAGTCGGGCAGGGGGCGCGACTGGCTACACCTTC.

In this sample, this clonotype turned up many times. The CDR3 DNA reads as TGTGCCAGCAGCCAGAGCATCTACGAGCAGTACTTC. It encodes CASSQSIYEQYF. J is TRBJ2-7 and V is TRBV14; D unresolved. Germline V gene sequence: CDR1 SGHDN, CDR2 FVKESK. This CDR3 is 12 amino acids long. Trimming stripped 3 bases from V and 3 bases from J, with 6 bases between.

V is TRBV7-2 and J is TRBJ2-3, with 9 bases aligning to TRBD2. Germline V gene lookup returns CDR1 SGHTA and CDR2 FQGNSA. Germline trimming cut 2 bases from V and 5 bases from J; bases unmatched to any gene: 11. The CDR3 has 17 amino acids. CDR3 in DNA: TGTGCCAGCAGCTTACCCGGGGCGGGGGGGCGAAGAGATACGCAGTATTTT. The encoded protein is CASSLPGAGGRRDTQYF.

The chain couples TRBV7-9 to TRBJ1-1, with D hard to call. V dropped 1 base and J dropped 6 bases, with 15 bases sitting between them. Germline-derived CDR1 and CDR2 are SEHNR and FQNEAQ (reference sequence). CDR3 length: 15 residues. CDR3: CASSLGRVMMAEAFF. In nucleotides, the CDR3 is TGTGCCAGCAGCTTAGGGCGAGTGATGATGGCTGAAGCTTTCTTT.

Ten or more counts support this clonotype. The gene calls are TRBV9 and TRBJ2-5; D is undetermined. The V and J ends lost 6 bases and 2 bases respectively, with 11 bases between them. Germline assignment: CDR1 SGDLS and CDR2 YYNGEE. This CDR3 spans 13 amino acids. The CDR3 DNA sequence: TGTGCCAGCACAGGCGGCTCACAAGAGACCCAGTACTTC. It specifies CASTGGSQETQYF. Using reference TRBV9 and TRBJ2-5 for the parts outside the CDR3, the full variable domain is DSGVTQTPKHLITATGQRVTLRCSPRSGDLSVYWYQQSLDQGLQFLIQYYNGEERAKGNILERFSAQQFPDLHSELNLSSLELGDSALYFCASTGGSQETQYFGPGTRLLVL.

This sequence joins TRBV21-1 and TRBJ1-4; the D call of TRBD1 is as the table states it, not checked on the DNA. TRBV21-1 is recorded as a pseudogene. The CDR3 is made up of 17 amino acids. The CDR3 loop reads CASSKGEGARTNEKLFF. The CDR3 DNA sequence: TGTGCCAGCAGCAAAGGAGAGGGGGCGCGAACTAATGAAAAACTGTTTTTT.

The sample holds one count of this clonotype. This chain uses TRBV12-3 or TRBV12-4 with TRBJ1-1, with 10 nucleotides matching TRBD1. The CDR3 extends over 16 amino acids. V lost 5 bases, J lost 5 bases, and 11 bases stayed unmatched. CDR3 sequence: CASSLSWTGGFTEAFF. DNA of the CDR3: TGTGCCAGCAGTCTTAGCTGGACAGGGGGTTTTACTGAAGCTTTCTTT.

This clonotype was found many times. The genes are TRBV12-3 or TRBV12-4 and TRBJ2-1; D tentatively fits TRBD1 or TRBD2 (5 bases each). Trimming pared 8 bases from V and 0 bases from J, leaving 14 bases between. The CDR3 covers 15 residues. The CDR3 spells CASGLGGSSYNEQFF. Written as DNA, the CDR3 is TGTGCCAGCGGTCTTGGGGGAAGCTCCTACAATGAGCAGTTCTTC.

In this sample, this clonotype turned up many times. The CDR3 sequence: CSARDLGGLYGYTF. The CDR3 DNA follows: TGCAGTGCTAGAGACCTAGGGGGTCTCTATGGCTACACCTTC. The V call is TRBV20-1, the J call TRBJ1-2; maybe TRBD1 (6 bases). The ends were cut back, 0 bases at V and 4 bases at J, with 12 bases in the middle. CDR1 is DFQATT and CDR2 is SNEGSKA in the germline V gene (reference sequence). This CDR3 contains 14 residues.